This is a list of T cell receptor beta chains from one sample in a study of radiation and T cells in renal cell carcinoma. Produced via immunoSEQ multiplex PCR; TCRdb's table is partial and in-frame only. The table lists about 77,000 clones, around four fifths of them singletons. The material sequenced was blood, taken from a patient whose treatment included radiotherapy and nephrectomy. These receptors all stem from an older woman with renal cell carcinoma. The CDR3 runs from the conserved cysteine through the conserved F or W. D genes are given only for firm matches. For some rows the clone size is stated as once, few or many, or as a class when expanded; others skip it.

size	V	J	D	DNA	CDR3
few	TRBV7-9	TRBJ1-1	TRBD1	TGTGCCGGCTCCGGGACAGTAGAAACTGAAGCTTTCTTT	CAGSGTVETEAFF
-	TRBV7-2	TRBJ2-1	-	TGTGCCAGCAGCTTAGCGGGAGGCCTGTACAATGAGCAGTTCTTC	CASSLAGGLYNEQFF
-	TRBV5-4	TRBJ2-5	-	TGTGCCAGCAGCTTGACTAGAGACCAAGAGACCCAGTACTTC	CASSLTRDQETQYF
-	TRBV4-2	TRBJ2-7	TRBD1	TGTGCCAGCAGCCTGACAGGGGTAGGGTACGAGCAGTACTTC	CASSLTGVGYEQYF
once	TRBV5-1	TRBJ2-3	-	TGCGCCAGCAGCCCAGGTGATACGCAGTATTTT	CASSPGDTQYF
-	TRBV6-1	TRBJ1-2	-	TGTGCCAGCTTAAGGACAGTTCACTATGGCTACACCTTC	CASLRTVHYGYTF
-	TRBV29-1	TRBJ1-1	-	TGCAGCGTTGAAGATAACCCGTTAGGCACTGAAGCTTTCTTT	CSVEDNPLGTEAFF
-	TRBV30	TRBJ1-2	-	TGTGCCTGGAGAGCGAGGCACCAACCGAACTATGGCTACACCTTC	CAWRARHQPNYGYTF
-	TRBV28	TRBJ2-1	TRBD2	TGTGCCAGCAGTATAGCGGGAGTAGGTAATGAGCAGTTCTTC	CASSIAGVGNEQFF
-	TRBV15	TRBJ2-3	-	TGTGCCACCGGAAACAGAGGCACAGATACGCAGTATTTT	CATGNRGTDTQYF
-	TRBV5-1	TRBJ2-3	-	TGCGCCAGCAGCTTGGCCGAGGTAACAGATACGCAGTATTTT	CASSLAEVTDTQYF
-	TRBV28	TRBJ1-5	TRBD1	TGTGCCAGTGAGTCCGGGACAGGGGGCTATCAGCCCCAGCATTTT	CASESGTGGYQPQHF
-	TRBV9	TRBJ2-3	-	TGTGCCAGCAGCGTTCGGGATACGCAGTATTTT	CASSVRDTQYF
-	TRBV28	TRBJ1-1	-	TGTGCCAGCAGCCGCAACATGAACACTGAAGCTTTCTTT	CASSRNMNTEAFF
few	TRBV29-1	TRBJ1-5	TRBD1	TGCAGCGTGGGACAGGGGGCGAGCCTGCCCCAGCATTTT	CSVGQGASLPQHF
-	TRBV6-4	TRBJ2-1	-	TGTGCCAGCAGTGACTCCAGTTCCCATGAGCAGTTCTTC	CASSDSSSHEQFF
-	TRBV6-1	TRBJ2-5	TRBD1	TGTGCCAGCAGCCAGGGGGACAGAAAAAACTTC	CASSQGDRKNF
once	TRBV7-3	TRBJ1-1	TRBD1	TGTGCCAGCAGCTTAACGCGTAGACCGGGACAGGGCGATTCCACTGAAGCTTTCTTT	CASSLTRRPGQGDSTEAFF
-	TRBV5-6	TRBJ2-1	-	TGTGCCAGCAGCTTAGGCCTATACAATGAGCAGTTCTTC	CASSLGLYNEQFF
-	TRBV28	TRBJ1-4	TRBD1	TGTGCCAGCGGCCGGACAGGAAGTGAAAAACTGTTTTTT	CASGRTGSEKLFF
-	TRBV7-9	TRBJ2-2	-	TGTGCCAGCAGCCTGACCACCGGGGAGCTGTTTTTT	CASSLTTGELFF
-	TRBV5-1	TRBJ2-1	TRBD2	TGCGCCAGCAGCTTGTCACTAGCGGGGCCTTCGGGTGAGCAGTTCTTC	CASSLSLAGPSGEQFF
-	TRBV5-1	TRBJ2-7	TRBD1	TGCGCCAGCACCGGACAGGGGGCCCACGAGCAGTACTTC	CASTGQGAHEQYF
-	TRBV28	TRBJ1-1	TRBD1	TGTGCCAGCAGTTTGCCATTCTCAGGGGGCGGTACTGAAGCTTTCTTT	CASSLPFSGGGTEAFF
-	TRBV7-9	TRBJ2-3	-	TGTGCCAGCAGCCCCCGTCCACTAGCTTATCACACAGATACGCAGTATTTT	CASSPRPLAYHTDTQYF
few	TRBV2	TRBJ2-3	TRBD1	TGTGCCAGCAGGTTTCTAGGGACAGGGGGTAGAGATACGCAGTATTTT	CASRFLGTGGRDTQYF
once	TRBV6-5	TRBJ1-6	-	TGTGCCAGCAGTTACTCGCCCTTCGGGAATAATTCACCCCTCCACTTT	CASSYSPFGNNSPLHF
-	TRBV5-1	TRBJ1-1	-	TGCGCCAGCAGCTCCACAGAGGTGAACACTGAAGCTTTCTTT	CASSSTEVNTEAFF
-	TRBV6-5	TRBJ1-5	-	TGTGCCAGCAGTGGACAGCAGAATCAGCCCCAGCATTTT	CASSGQQNQPQHF
-	TRBV6-5	TRBJ1-2	TRBD1	TGTGCCAGCAGTGAACCTCAGGGGGCGGCTGGCTACACCTTC	CASSEPQGAAGYTF
-	TRBV15	TRBJ1-2	TRBD1	TGTGCCACCAGCAGAGATACGCGCAGGGGGTATGGCTACACCTTC	CATSRDTRRGYGYTF
-	TRBV23-1	TRBJ2-2	TRBD1	TGCGCCAGCAGTCAATCCTGGGTGGGACAGGCGAGCACCGGGGAGCTGTTTTTT	CASSQSWVGQASTGELFF
-	TRBV4-1	TRBJ1-2	TRBD1	TGCGCCAGCAGCGGACAGGGGGCCTATGGCTACACCTTC	CASSGQGAYGYTF
-	TRBV15	TRBJ2-2	TRBD1	TGTGCCACCAGCGTTAAAGGGACAGCGACGAACACCGGGGAGCTGTTTTTT	CATSVKGTATNTGELFF
once	TRBV10-3	TRBJ2-7	TRBD1	TGTGCCATCAGTGACCGGGACAGCTCCTACGAGCAGTACTTC	CAISDRDSSYEQYF
-	TRBV7-6	TRBJ1-2	-	TGTGCCAGCAGCGAGGGGGGAGATGGCTACACCTTC	CASSEGGDGYTF
-	TRBV7-9	TRBJ2-3	TRBD1	TGTGCCGGTTCGGTGGGACAGGGGCCAGATACGCAGTATTTT	CAGSVGQGPDTQYF
few	TRBV7-9	TRBJ2-2	TRBD2	TGTGCCAGCAGCCCCACTAGCGGGGATCTCTCGGGTCACACCGGGGAGCTGTTTTTT	CASSPTSGDLSGHTGELFF
-	TRBV18	TRBJ1-3	-	TGTGCCAGCTCACCAGGAGGAAGGTCCGGAAACACCATATATTTT	CASSPGGRSGNTIYF
-	TRBV28	TRBJ2-3	-	TGTGCCAGCAGCCCCCCTAGCACAGATACGCAGTATTTT	CASSPPSTDTQYF
few	TRBV5-1	TRBJ1-2	-	TGCGCCAGCGGGTTGGGTGAGGGACCCTATGGCTACACCTTC	CASGLGEGPYGYTF
-	TRBV15	TRBJ1-2	-	TGTGCCACCAGCAGGGACCTGAAGGTGTATGGCTACACCTTC	CATSRDLKVYGYTF
-	TRBV7-9	TRBJ2-3	-	TGTGCCAGCAGCTTAGTACAGGGAGATACGCAGTATTTT	CASSLVQGDTQYF
once	TRBV7-2	TRBJ2-7	-	TGTGCCAGCAGCTTATCCGTAAGCCCCTACGAGCAGTACTTC	CASSLSVSPYEQYF
-	TRBV5-4	TRBJ1-1	-	TGTGCCAGCAGCCCTAAAAGCGGGGGCCCTGAAGCTTTCTTT	CASSPKSGGPEAFF
-	TRBV9	TRBJ2-3	-	TGTGCCAGCAGCGTAGGGGGGGCCACTAGCACAGATACGCAGTATTTT	CASSVGGATSTDTQYF
-	TRBV7-2	TRBJ1-2	-	TGTGCCAGCAGCTTCTTTAAAGCGGGCCGCGGTGGCTACACCTTC	CASSFFKAGRGGYTF
-	TRBV27	TRBJ2-7	-	TGTGCCAGCAGTTCCCTGACTCTAGCAGAGCAGTACTTC	CASSSLTLAEQYF
-	TRBV6-1	TRBJ2-5	-	TGTGCCAGCAGTGAAGCGAGCGGGACATATCAAGAGACCCAGTACTTC	CASSEASGTYQETQYF
-	TRBV4-2	TRBJ2-6	TRBD1	TGTGCCAGCAGCCAAGATCGGTTGGGGACAGCCTCTGGGGCCAACGTCCTGACTTTC	CASSQDRLGTASGANVLTF
-	TRBV13	TRBJ1-3	-	TGTGCCAGCAGCTTAGTTACGGTCACCTCTGGAAACACCATATATTTT	CASSLVTVTSGNTIYF
-	TRBV6-1	TRBJ1-6	-	TGTGCCAGCACCTTTGATAATTCACCCCTCCACTTT	CASTFDNSPLHF